Included here is one T cell receptor (beta chain) sequence, with context. The antigen is not known. Germline CDR1 KGHSH, CDR2 LQKENI. This CDR3 region has 14 residues. Between the trimmed V and J ends, which lost 2 bases and 0 bases, there was a span of 7 bases. This sample stems from a study of cytomegalovirus exposure and HLA in healthy donors. Study observations and caveats: Some highly shared sequence variants likely arose as a pipeline artifact. The study put about 180 TCR beta chains on its list as cytomegalovirus-associated. Researchers had no immune exposure information except CMV serostatus available.

The study ran its PCR with 60 Vbeta and 13 Jbeta primers. Clones were read by immunoSEQ multiplex PCR, and TCRdb kept only the in-frame ones, dropping some. Here the sample spans 130,000 or so clones, under 85% being singletons. Sequencing input: PBMCs. This rearrangement joins TRBV18 to TRBJ2-5; possibly TRBD1 for D (6 bases). This TCR derives from a male donor in good health and CMV-seropositive. The DNA for the CDR3 is TGTGCCAGCTCACCAGGGGGCAACCAAGAGACCCAGTACTTC. This translates into CASSPGGNQETQYF.